This T cell receptor (beta chain) is from a study of T-cell memory formation after mild COVID-19. Overall study: The study found TCR clusters largely donor specific. Regarding the study as a whole: Clonal second-wave expansions that peaked on day 37 had unconfirmed SARS-CoV-2 specificity. Pre-infection memory carried some responding clones, suggesting that cross-reactive memory joined.

One entry per CDR3 protein results from TCRdb running MiXCR on the 5' RACE reads. The sample carries 250,000 to 350,000 distinct CDR3 sequences, approximately 14% recorded once. This clonotype was seen a handful of times. Its antigen remains unknown. The CDR3 contains 16 residues. With 8 bases removed from V and 0 bases from J, the gap between germline ends came to 17 bases. Germline-derived CDR1 and CDR2 are MNHEY and SVGAGI. This sequence joins TRBV6-5 and TRBJ2-1; D is possibly TRBD2 (7 bases). The material sequenced was PBMCs or a T cell subset sorted from them (not recorded which). The source of this sequence is a man between 18 and 35 years old who had mild COVID-19 (a few samples of this study predate the infection). Cell type and time point are not known. DNA of the CDR3: TGTGCCAGCCATGGGGGGCGGGGGAGCTCCTACAATGAGCAGTTCTTC. It encodes CASHGGRGSSYNEQFF.